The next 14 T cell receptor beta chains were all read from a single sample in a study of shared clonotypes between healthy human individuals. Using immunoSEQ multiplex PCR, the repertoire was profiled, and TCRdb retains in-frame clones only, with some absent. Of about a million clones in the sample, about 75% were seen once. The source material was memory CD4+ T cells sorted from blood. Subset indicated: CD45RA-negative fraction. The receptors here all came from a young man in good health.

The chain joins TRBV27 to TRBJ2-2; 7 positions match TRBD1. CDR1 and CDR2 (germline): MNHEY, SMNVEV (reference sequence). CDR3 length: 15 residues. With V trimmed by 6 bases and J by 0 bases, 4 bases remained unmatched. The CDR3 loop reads CASREQGPNTGELFF. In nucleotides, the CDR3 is TGTGCCAGCAGGGAACAGGGGCCGAACACCGGGGAGCTGTTTTTT.

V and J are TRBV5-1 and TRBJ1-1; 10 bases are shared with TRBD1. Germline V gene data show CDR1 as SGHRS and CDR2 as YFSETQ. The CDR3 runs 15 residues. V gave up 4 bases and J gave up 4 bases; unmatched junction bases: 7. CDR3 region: CASSGQGGSSTEAFF. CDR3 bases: TGCGCCAGCAGCGGACAGGGGGGATCGAGCACTGAAGCTTTCTTT.

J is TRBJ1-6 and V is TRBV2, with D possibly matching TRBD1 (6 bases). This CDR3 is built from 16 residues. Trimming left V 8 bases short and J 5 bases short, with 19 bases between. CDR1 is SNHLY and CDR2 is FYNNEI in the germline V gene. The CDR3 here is CASGLRGGRDNSPLHF. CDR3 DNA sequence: TGTGCCAGCGGACTGAGGGGGGGGCGAGATAATTCACCCCTCCACTTT. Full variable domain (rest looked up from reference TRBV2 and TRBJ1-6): EPEVTQTPSHQVTQMGQEVILRCVPISNHLYFYWYRQILGQKVEFLVSFYNNEISEKSEIFDDQFSVERPDGSNFTLKIRSTKLEDSAMYFCASGLRGGRDNSPLHFGNGTRLTVT.

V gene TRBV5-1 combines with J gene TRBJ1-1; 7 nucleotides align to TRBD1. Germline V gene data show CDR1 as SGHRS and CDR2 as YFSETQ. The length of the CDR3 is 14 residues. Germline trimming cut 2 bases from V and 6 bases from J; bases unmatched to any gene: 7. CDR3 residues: CASSLGPGTAEAFF. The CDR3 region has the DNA TGCGCCAGCAGCTTAGGGCCCGGGACAGCTGAAGCTTTCTTT.

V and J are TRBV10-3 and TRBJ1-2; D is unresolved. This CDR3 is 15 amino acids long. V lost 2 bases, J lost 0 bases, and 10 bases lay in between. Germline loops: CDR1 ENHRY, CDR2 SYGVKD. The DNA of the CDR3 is TGTGCCATCAGTGAGCGGGCAGGAGCTAACTATGGCTACACCTTC. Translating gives CAISERAGANYGYTF.

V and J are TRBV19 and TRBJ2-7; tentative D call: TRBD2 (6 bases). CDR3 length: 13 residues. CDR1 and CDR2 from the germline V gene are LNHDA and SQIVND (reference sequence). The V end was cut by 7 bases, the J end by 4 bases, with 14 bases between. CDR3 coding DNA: TGTGCCAGTAAGGCCGGGGGTTCATACGAGCAGTACTTC. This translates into CASKAGGSYEQYF.

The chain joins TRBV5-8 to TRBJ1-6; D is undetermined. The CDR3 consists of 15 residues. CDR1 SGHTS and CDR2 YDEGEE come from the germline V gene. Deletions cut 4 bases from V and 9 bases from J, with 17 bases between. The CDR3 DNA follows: TGTGCCAGCAGCCCAGCGACGGGGAAAGGTTCACCCCTCCACTTT. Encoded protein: CASSPATGKGSPLHF.

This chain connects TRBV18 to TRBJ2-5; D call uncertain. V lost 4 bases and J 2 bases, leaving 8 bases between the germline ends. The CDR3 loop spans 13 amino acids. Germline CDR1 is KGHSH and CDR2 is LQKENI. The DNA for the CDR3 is TGTGCCAGCTCACAAACACGGCAAGAGACCCAGTACTTC. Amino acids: CASSQTRQETQYF. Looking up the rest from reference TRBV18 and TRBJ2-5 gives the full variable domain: NAGVMQNPRHLVRRRGQEARLRCSPMKGHSHVYWYRQLPEEGLKFMVYLQKENIIDESGMPKERFSAEFPKEGPSILRIQQVVRGDSAAYFCASSQTRQETQYFGPGTRLLVL.

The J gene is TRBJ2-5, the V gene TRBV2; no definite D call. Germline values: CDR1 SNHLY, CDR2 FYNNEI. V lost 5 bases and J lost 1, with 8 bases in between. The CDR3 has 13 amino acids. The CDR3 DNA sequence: TGTGCCAGCAGTAAAGTACTCCAAGAGACCCAGTACTTC. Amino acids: CASSKVLQETQYF.

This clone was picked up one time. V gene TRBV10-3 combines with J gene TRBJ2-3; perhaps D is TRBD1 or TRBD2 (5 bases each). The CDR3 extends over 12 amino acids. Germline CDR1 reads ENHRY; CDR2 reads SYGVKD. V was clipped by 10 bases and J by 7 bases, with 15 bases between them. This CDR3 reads CATGRLPNTQYF. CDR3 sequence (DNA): TGTGCCACAGGGAGACTGCCAAATACGCAGTATTTT.

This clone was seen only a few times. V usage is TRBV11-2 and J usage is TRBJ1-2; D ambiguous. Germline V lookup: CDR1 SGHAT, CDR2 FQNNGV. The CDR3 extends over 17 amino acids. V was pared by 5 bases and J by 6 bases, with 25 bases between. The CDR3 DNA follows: TGTGCCAGCAGCGCCGTTCCGACGCGACTGAATCGAAATGGCTACACCTTC. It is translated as CASSAVPTRLNRNGYTF.

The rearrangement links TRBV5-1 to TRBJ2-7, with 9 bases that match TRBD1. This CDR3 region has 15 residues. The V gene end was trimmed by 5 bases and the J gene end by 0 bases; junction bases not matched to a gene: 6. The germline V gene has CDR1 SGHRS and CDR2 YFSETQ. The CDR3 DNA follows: TGCGCCAGCAGTCTCGGACAGGGGAACTCCTACGAGCAGTACTTC. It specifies CASSLGQGNSYEQYF.

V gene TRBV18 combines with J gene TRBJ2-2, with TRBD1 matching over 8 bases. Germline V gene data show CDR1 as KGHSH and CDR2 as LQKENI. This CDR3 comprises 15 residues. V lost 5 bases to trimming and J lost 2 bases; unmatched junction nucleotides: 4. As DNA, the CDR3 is TGTGCCAGCTCATCGACAGGGGCCAACACCGGGGAGCTGTTTTTT. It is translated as CASSSTGANTGELFF.

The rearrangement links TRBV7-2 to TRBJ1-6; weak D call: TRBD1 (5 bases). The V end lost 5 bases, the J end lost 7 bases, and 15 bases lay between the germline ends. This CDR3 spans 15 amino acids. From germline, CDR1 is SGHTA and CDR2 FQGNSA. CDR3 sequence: CASSRRDGENSPLHF. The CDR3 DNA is TGTGCCAGCAGCCGTAGGGACGGGGAAAATTCACCCCTCCACTTT.